One T cell receptor (beta chain) is described in this entry. Per the original methods: Reference gene primer amplification in the assay estimated nucleated cell counts. Assay: immunoSEQ multiplex PCR; the TCRdb copy retains only in-frame clones and omits some. For V, J and clone size, that table is used; D and trimming come from the DNA. This sample yields 95,000 to 110,000 clones, of which roughly nine tenths are seen a single time; under 8% belongs to the top ten. Germline loops: CDR1 MGHRA, CDR2 YSYEKL. The V gene lost 0 bases and the J gene lost 4 bases, with 15 bases spanning the gap. The CDR3 runs 17 residues. The data stem from a study of blood T cell repertoires in COVID-19. Study at large: Researchers got acute and convalescent COVID-19 samples from the United States, Italy and Spain. Nucleic acid was either cDNA or gDNA, and it came from T cells, B-cell-depleted T cells, or PBMCs.

This receptor was taken from a human donor in a cohort sampled during active COVID-19. The source material was peripheral blood. The V gene is TRBV4-1, the J gene TRBJ1-4; weak D call: TRBD1 (6 bases). The CDR3 DNA sequence: TGCGCCAGCAGCCAAGATGCAGGGACAACTATTAATGAAAAACTGTTTTTT. Its protein product is CASSQDAGTTINEKLFF.